These 5 T cell receptor beta chains were sequenced from one sample in a study of cytomegalovirus exposure and HLA in healthy donors. Method: immunoSEQ multiplex PCR; TCRdb's copy keeps in-frame clones and lacks some. Of fewer than 100,000 clones listed, 94% are singletons. Sequencing was done on a sample of PBMCs. All receptors derive from a woman aged 18 to 35 in good health and CMV-seropositive.

The chain recombines TRBV5-4 with TRBJ2-3, with D perhaps TRBD2 (6 bases). The CDR3 runs to 16 residues. The V gene's germline CDR1 is SGHNT and CDR2 YYREEE (reference sequence). With 4 bases removed from V and 2 bases from J, the gap between germline ends came to 17 bases. The DNA of the CDR3 is TGTGCCAGCAGCCTGATGGGAGCGGACTACACAGATACGCAGTATTTT. Protein product: CASSLMGADYTDTQYF.

The J gene is TRBJ1-6, the V gene TRBV7-2; 10 nucleotides line up with TRBD1. The CDR3 covers 15 residues. V dropped 1 base and J dropped 10; count of bases not matched to a gene: 4. CDR1 SGHTA and CDR2 FQGNSA come from the germline V gene. The CDR3 region is CASSLGDRGESPLHF. The CDR3 DNA sequence: TGTGCCAGCAGCTTAGGGGACAGGGGAGAATCACCCCTCCACTTT.

This chain's CDR3 is CASSSRHTGELFF. The CDR3 nucleotides are TGTGCCAGCAGCTCCAGGCACACCGGGGAGCTGTTTTTT. J is TRBJ2-2 and V is TRBV7-3; no reliable D call. Germline V gene sequence: CDR1 SGHTA, CDR2 FQGTGA. There are 13 residues in the CDR3. The ends were cut back, 4 bases at V and 3 bases at J, with 6 bases in the middle.

J is TRBJ2-5 and V is TRBV7-9, with TRBD2 identical over 14 bases. CDR1 is SEHNR and CDR2 is FQNEAQ in the germline V gene (reference sequence). After removal of 0 bases from V and 5 bases from J, the junction contained 8 bases not matched to a gene. The CDR3 contains 18 residues. CDR3 in amino acids: CASSLASGTSGRRETQYF. The DNA for the CDR3 is TGTGCCAGCAGCTTAGCATCAGGGACTAGCGGGAGAAGGGAGACCCAGTACTTC.

This clone came up once. This chain links TRBV4-3 with TRBJ1-5, with a weak D call TRBD1 (6 bases). The V gene lost 10 bases and the J gene lost 4 bases, with 17 bases spanning the gap. Germline loops: CDR1 LGHNA, CDR2 YSLEER. CDR3 length: 14 amino acids. The CDR3 nucleotides read TGCGCCACCTGGGGTATTCAGGGGAATCAGCCCCAGCATTTT. Its protein is CATWGIQGNQPQHF.